The 14 T cell receptor beta chains below all came from one sample that was sequenced in a study of coeliac disease. Sequencing was performed with immunoSEQ multiplex PCR; in TCRdb, only in-frame clones are kept and a portion is missing. The table shows some 3,600 clones, with about 59% occurring only once. The sample taken for sequencing was lymphocytes from the gut lamina propria. All receptors derive from a man in his sixties or seventies without celiac disease.

The CDR3 coding sequence is TGTGCCAGCAGCCCCCGGTCAGGGGTTCGGTTGGAGACCCAGTACTTC. Translating gives CASSPRSGVRLETQYF. J is TRBJ2-5 and V is TRBV9; D possibly corresponds to TRBD1 (6 bases). The V end lost 4 bases, the J end lost 5 bases, and 21 bases lay between the germline ends. The CDR3 runs 16 residues. Germline CDR1 reads SGDLS; CDR2 reads YYNGEE.

This chain uses TRBV6-5 with TRBJ1-1, with TRBD1 as a possible D gene (6 bases). V lost 2 bases and J 0 bases, leaving 10 bases between the germline ends. CDR3 size: 15 residues. Germline CDR1 MNHEY, CDR2 SVGAGI. CDR3 sequence reads: CASSYTQGMNTEAFF. The CDR3 DNA follows: TGTGCCAGCAGTTACACACAGGGAATGAACACTGAAGCTTTCTTT.

This sequence joins TRBV7-9 and TRBJ2-2; 8 positions agree with TRBD1. This CDR3 is 16 amino acids long. Looked up from germline, CDR1 is SEHNR and CDR2 is FQNEAQ (reference sequence). Trimming at V came to 5 bases and at J to 3 bases, leaving 8 bases not matched to a gene. CDR3 DNA sequence: TGTGCCAGCAGCGCCCGACAGGGGTCAGACACCGGGGAGCTGTTTTTT. Translating it yields CASSARQGSDTGELFF.

The chain links TRBV11-3 to TRBJ2-7; 8 bases align to TRBD1. This CDR3 region has 14 residues. The V segment lost 5 bases and the J segment 0 bases; nucleotides outside the gene matches: 3. The germline V gene has CDR1 SGHNT and CDR2 YENEEA. CDR3 coding DNA: TGTGCCAGCAGCCCGGGACAGGCCTCCTACGAGCAGTACTTC. As protein: CASSPGQASYEQYF.

This clone was counted only a few times. The V and J genes are TRBV6-1 and TRBJ1-3, with unresolved D. In germline, CDR1 is MNHNS, CDR2 SASEGT. The V end lost 2 bases, the J end lost 2 bases, and 7 bases lay between the germline ends. This CDR3 spans 14 amino acids. Here the CDR3 DNA reads TGTGCCAGCAGTGAACCTACTGCTGGAAACACCATATATTTT. Amino acid sequence: CASSEPTAGNTIYF.

This clone appeared a few times. The chain links TRBV6-5 to TRBJ1-2; TRBD1 is a possible D gene (6 bases). CDR1 is MNHEY, CDR2 SVGAGI, per germline. V dropped 0 bases and J dropped 5 bases, with 7 bases sitting between them. CDR3 length: 13 residues. CDR3 nucleotides: TGTGCCAGCAGTTACTCAGGACAGTATGGCTACACCTTC. This gives the protein CASSYSGQYGYTF.

The chain recombines TRBV5-4 with TRBJ2-1; TRBD2 is a possible D gene (5 bases). V was trimmed by 0 bases and J by 0 bases, leaving 7 bases between them. Germline V lookup: CDR1 SGHNT, CDR2 YYREEE (reference sequence). This CDR3 spans 15 amino acids. DNA of the CDR3: TGTGCCAGCAGCTTGGGGAGGATCTCCTACAATGAGCAGTTCTTC. Translated, it gives CASSLGRISYNEQFF.

This rearrangement joins TRBV5-1 to TRBJ2-7, with 9 bases matching TRBD2. Germline V gene lookup returns CDR1 SGHRS and CDR2 YFSETQ. The CDR3 sequence is 14 residues long. The trim removed 4 bases at V and 4 bases at J, leaving 6 bases unmatched. This chain's CDR3 is CASSLRGGGYEQYF. The CDR3 coding sequence is TGCGCCAGCAGCCTGCGGGGGGGAGGGTACGAGCAGTACTTC.

This clone was recorded once. A much larger clonotype is one base distant, so this may be a read error. Additional DNA sequences in this sample encode the identical CDR3. The chain carries TRBV7-8 and TRBJ1-6; weak D call: TRBD1 (5 bases). The CDR3 is 14 amino acids. The germline gives CDR1 SGHVS, CDR2 FQNEAQ. This CDR3 is CASSRRGANSPLHF. Here the CDR3 DNA reads TGTGCCAGCAGCCGCCGTGGGGCGAATTCCCCCCTCCACTTT.

V gene TRBV27 combines with J gene TRBJ2-3, with TRBD1 matching 7 bases. The CDR3 is 16 amino acids. Looked up from germline, CDR1 is MNHEY and CDR2 is SMNVEV (reference sequence). Unmatched junction bases numbered 9, after V lost 6 bases and J lost 0 bases. The CDR3 spells CASRRKTGLSTDTQYF. The DNA for the CDR3 is TGTGCCAGCAGACGAAAGACAGGGTTAAGCACAGATACGCAGTATTTT.

The chain employs TRBV6-1 and TRBJ2-2; no clear D. This CDR3 is built from 14 residues. V was cut by 6 bases and J by 1 base, with 9 bases left in between. The germline V gene has CDR1 MNHNS and CDR2 SASEGT. The DNA for the CDR3 is TGTGCCAGCAGCCGGTACAGGAACACCGGGGAGCTGTTTTTT. Encoded protein: CASSRYRNTGELFF.

This rearrangement joins TRBV10-1 to TRBJ2-7; 9 nucleotides line up with TRBD1. V shed 7 bases and J 4 bases; nucleotides not matched to a gene: 8. CDR1 is WNHNN, CDR2 SYGVQD, per germline (reference sequence). This CDR3 is 14 amino acids long. CDR3 nucleotide sequence: TGCGCCAGCACGGGGGACAGGGCGTGTTACGAGCAGTACTTC. This gives the protein CASTGDRACYEQYF.

V and J are TRBV28 and TRBJ2-1; 7 positions agree with TRBD2. Germline V lookup: CDR1 MDHEN, CDR2 SYDVKM. The CDR3 sequence is 15 residues long. J gave up 6 bases and V 4 bases, and 9 bases lay outside the gene matches. The CDR3 spells CASSSLGGGLNEQFF. The DNA for the CDR3 is TGTGCCAGCAGTTCCCTGGGGGGGGGTCTCAATGAGCAGTTCTTC.

This clone was found once. The rearrangement uses TRBV2 and TRBJ2-7, with D possibly TRBD1 on 6 matching bases. This CDR3 has 13 residues. Germline values: CDR1 SNHLY, CDR2 FYNNEI. V was trimmed by 5 bases and J by 3 bases, leaving 11 bases between them. In nucleotides, the CDR3 is TGTGCCAGCAGTCGACAGGACCGCTACGAGCAGTACTTC. Amino acids: CASSRQDRYEQYF.